This T cell receptor beta chain emerged from a study of PD-1 blockade in classical Hodgkin lymphoma. Time point described: cycle 4 day 1 (C4D1), after more than five weeks of nivolumab. Autologous stem cell transplantation was followed by relapse in every patient, and brentuximab vedotin exposure varied. Germline trimming cut 4 bases from V and 4 bases from J; bases unmatched to any gene: 11. CDR1 and CDR2 (germline): SGHRS, YFSETQ. The CDR3 is made up of 16 amino acids. Method: immunoSEQ multiplex PCR; TCRdb's copy keeps in-frame clones and lacks some. The repertoire consists of about 64,000 clones, with roughly 89% occurring once and the leading ten covering 10%. Regarding this clone: What it binds is not known. This specimen includes other DNA sequences encoding the same CDR3.

Study-level results: Among the patients, those starting nivolumab under 1 year after ASCT were excluded. Factors driving the repertoire differences, possibly disease activity or prior therapy, remain undefined. Complete responders' baseline diversity resembled that of newly diagnosed patients.

The sequencing used peripheral blood mononuclear cells (PBMCs), collected before the fourth cycle of nivolumab. The chain employs TRBV5-1 and TRBJ2-5; 9 bases are shared with TRBD1. This clonotype was obtained from a human donor with classical Hodgkin lymphoma. Here the CDR3 DNA reads TGCGCCAGCAGCGGGAAGGGACAGGGTGTCAGAGAGACCCAGTACTTC. It specifies CASSGKGQGVRETQYF.